The 13 T cell receptor beta chains given below trace back to one sample, sequenced in a study of blood T cells in healthy people across ages. A second PCR, run for roughly 7 to 12 cycles, used a sample-barcoded 5' primer plus a J-beta primer mix. One entry per CDR3 protein, called by TCRdb with MiXCR from the 5' RACE reads. The sample has about 1.7 million distinct CDR3 sequences; over 25% are singletons. The sequenced sample consisted of blood. The source is a woman in her twenties or thirties in good health.

A remark on this clonotype: This may be a read error: a much more frequent sequence differs by one nucleotide. The gene calls are TRBV27 and TRBJ2-7, with 10 positions matching TRBD2. The CDR3 spans 14 residues. Losses at the gene ends were 6 bases for V and 7 bases for J; bases not matched to a gene: 9. The germline gives CDR1 MNHEY, CDR2 SMNVEV (reference sequence). CDR3 DNA: TGTGCCAGCAGACTAGCGGGGTATTACAATGAGCAGTACTTC. Translation: CASRLAGYYNEQYF.

This clonotype was found many times. The rearrangement joins TRBV12-3 or TRBV12-4 to TRBJ2-5; D gene unclear. This CDR3 is built from 13 residues. The V gene lost 6 bases and the J gene lost 4 bases, with 12 bases spanning the gap. The CDR3 DNA reads TGTGCCAGCAGGCCAACAGCGCCAGAGACCCAGTACTTC. Translated, it gives CASRPTAPETQYF.

The V and J genes are TRBV19 and TRBJ1-1; D gene unclear. V lost 0 bases and J 3 bases, leaving 8 bases between the germline ends. CDR3 length: 14 residues. The germline CDR1 and CDR2 sequences are LNHDA and SQIVND (reference sequence). CDR3 DNA sequence: TGTGCCAGTAGTATAGATGAGGAGTACACTGAAGCTTTCTTT. It is translated as CASSIDEEYTEAFF.

This clonotype was counted ten times or more. The chain has TRBV11-2 and TRBJ2-7, with 7 bases fitting TRBD1. This CDR3 has 15 residues. With V trimmed by 0 bases and J by 2 bases, 4 bases remained unmatched. The V gene's germline CDR1 is SGHAT and CDR2 FQNNGV. The CDR3 protein is CASSLEQGYPYEQYF. The DNA for the CDR3 is TGTGCCAGCAGCTTAGAACAGGGGTATCCCTACGAGCAGTACTTC. Full variable domain (rest looked up from reference TRBV11-2 and TRBJ2-7): EAGVAQSPRYKIIEKRQSVAFWCNPISGHATLYWYQQILGQGPKLLIQFQNNGVVDDSQLPKDRFSAERLKGVDSTLKIQPAKLEDSAVYLCASSLEQGYPYEQYFGPGTRLTVT.

The V gene is TRBV5-1, the J gene TRBJ1-1, with D unclear. The CDR3 covers 15 residues. Looked up from germline, CDR1 is SGHRS and CDR2 is YFSETQ. Trimming left V 5 bases short and J 0 bases short, with 14 bases between. The CDR3: CASSSSEIMNTEAFF. The DNA for the CDR3 is TGCGCCAGCAGTTCGTCAGAGATTATGAACACTGAAGCTTTCTTT.

The rearrangement uses TRBV24-1 and TRBJ1-5, with 9 bases matching TRBD1. Losses at the gene ends were 3 bases for V and 7 bases for J; bases not matched to a gene: 9. This CDR3 spans 16 amino acids. Germline assignment: CDR1 KGHDR and CDR2 SFDVKD. In nucleotides, the CDR3 is TGTGCCACCAGTGATGCGGGGACAGGGATGCGACAGCCCCAGCATTTT. It codes for CATSDAGTGMRQPQHF.

The chain combines TRBV7-9 with TRBJ2-1, with D maybe TRBD1 (5 bases). The CDR3 totals 15 residues. CDR1 is SEHNR, CDR2 FQNEAQ, per germline (reference sequence). Deletions cut 3 bases from V and 2 bases from J, with 11 bases between. The CDR3 spells CASSFEQVPYNEQFF. The CDR3 coding sequence is TGTGCCAGCAGCTTTGAACAGGTTCCCTACAATGAGCAGTTCTTC.

The sample holds many counts of this clonotype. The V gene is TRBV6-1, the J gene TRBJ2-7; TRBD1 matches at 9 bases. Trimming took 5 bases from V and 5 from J; bases not matched to a gene: 10. This CDR3 is 15 amino acids long. Germline loops: CDR1 MNHNS, CDR2 SASEGT. CDR3 sequence (DNA): TGTGCCAGCAGTACTGGGCGGGACAGGGTGAACGAGCAGTACTTC. This gives the protein CASSTGRDRVNEQYF.

This clonotype occurred many times. The chain has TRBV6-5 and TRBJ2-5, with a possible D match to TRBD2 (7 bases). The closer fit of TRBJ2-3 to the DNA end suggests the J call may be wrong. Germline loops: CDR1 MNHEY, CDR2 SVGAGI. The CDR3 is made up of 11 amino acids. Here the CDR3 reads CASRGGGTQYF. The CDR3 DNA follows: TGTGCCAGCAGGGGAGGGGGTACGCAGTATTTT.

The CDR3 sequence is CSVARQHPGYTF. CDR3 nucleotides: TGCAGCGTTGCCCGACAGCACCCCGGCTACACCTTC. J is TRBJ1-2 and V is TRBV29-1, with a tentative D call TRBD1 (5 bases). V was cut by 4 bases and J by 8 bases, with 14 bases left in between. CDR1 is SQVTM, CDR2 ANQGSEA, per germline. The CDR3 is 12 residues long.

V gene TRBV2 combines with J gene TRBJ2-1; TRBD1 might be the D (6 bases). The CDR3 contains 14 residues. The germline V gene encodes CDR1 SNHLY and CDR2 FYNNEI. V lost 5 bases and J lost 4, with 12 bases in between. Here the CDR3 reads CASSFEGVYNEQFF. DNA of the CDR3: TGTGCCAGCAGTTTTGAGGGGGTATACAATGAGCAGTTCTTC. Based on the CDR3 plus reference TRBV2 and TRBJ2-1, the full variable domain is EPEVTQTPSHQVTQMGQEVILRCVPISNHLYFYWYRQILGQKVEFLVSFYNNEISEKSEIFDDQFSVERPDGSNFTLKIRSTKLEDSAMYFCASSFEGVYNEQFFGPGTRLTVL.

The chain uses TRBV20-1 and TRBJ2-3; 7 bases align to TRBD2. This CDR3 spans 17 amino acids. Trimming took 1 base from V and 2 from J; bases not matched to a gene: 12. CDR1 is DFQATT and CDR2 is SNEGSKA in the germline V gene (reference sequence). Here the CDR3 DNA reads TGCAGTGCTAGAGTGGTAGGGCTAGCGGCGGCCACAGATACGCAGTATTTT. Translated, it gives CSARVVGLAAATDTQYF.

This rearrangement joins TRBV7-9 to TRBJ2-3; D is undetermined. This CDR3 region has 14 residues. Trimming pared 6 bases from V and 13 bases from J, leaving 23 bases between. CDR1 is SEHNR, CDR2 FQNEAQ, per germline (reference sequence). The DNA for the CDR3 is TGTGCCAGCAGACCGGGTAATCCAGCATCCCTAGAGTATTTT. This codes for CASRPGNPASLEYF. Full variable domain (remainder filled in from reference TRBV7-9 and TRBJ2-3): DTGVSQNPRHKITKRGQNVTFRCDPISEHNRLYWYRQTLGQGPEFLTYFQNEAQLEKSRLLSDRFSAERPKGSFSTLEIQRTEQGDSAMYLCASRPGNPASLEYFGPGTRLTVL.